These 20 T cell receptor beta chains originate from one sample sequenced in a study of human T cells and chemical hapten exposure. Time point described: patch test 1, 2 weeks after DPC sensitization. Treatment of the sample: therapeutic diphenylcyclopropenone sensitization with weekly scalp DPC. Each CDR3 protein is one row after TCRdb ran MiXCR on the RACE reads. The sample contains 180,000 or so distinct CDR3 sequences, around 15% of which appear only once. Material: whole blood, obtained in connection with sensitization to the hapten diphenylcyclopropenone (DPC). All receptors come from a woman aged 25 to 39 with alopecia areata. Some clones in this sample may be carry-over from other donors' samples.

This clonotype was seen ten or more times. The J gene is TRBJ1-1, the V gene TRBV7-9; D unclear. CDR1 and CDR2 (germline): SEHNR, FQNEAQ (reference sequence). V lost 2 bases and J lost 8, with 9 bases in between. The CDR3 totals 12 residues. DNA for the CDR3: TGTGCCAGCAGCTTATCCGGGCTAGAAGCTTTCTTT. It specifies CASSLSGLEAFF.

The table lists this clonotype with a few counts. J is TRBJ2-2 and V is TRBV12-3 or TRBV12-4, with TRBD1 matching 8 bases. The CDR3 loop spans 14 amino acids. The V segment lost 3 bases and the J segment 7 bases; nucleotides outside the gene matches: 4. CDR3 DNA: TGTGCCAGCAGTTTCCAGGGGGCGATCGGGGAGCTGTTTTTT. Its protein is CASSFQGAIGELFF.

The CDR3 here is CASSLARSNEKLFF. The CDR3 nucleotides are TGTGCCAGCAGTTTAGCCCGCTCAAATGAAAAACTGTTTTTT. The genes are TRBV12-3 or TRBV12-4 and TRBJ1-4, with unresolved D. CDR3 length: 14 amino acids. The germline V and J ends were trimmed by 0 bases and 5 bases, with 7 bases remaining between them.

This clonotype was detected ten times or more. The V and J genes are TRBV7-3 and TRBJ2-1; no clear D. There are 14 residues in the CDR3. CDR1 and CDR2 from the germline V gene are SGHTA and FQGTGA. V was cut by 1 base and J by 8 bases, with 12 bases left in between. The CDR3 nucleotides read TGTGCCAGCAGCTTAATGCCGGCCACTGATGAGCAGTTCTTC. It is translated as CASSLMPATDEQFF.

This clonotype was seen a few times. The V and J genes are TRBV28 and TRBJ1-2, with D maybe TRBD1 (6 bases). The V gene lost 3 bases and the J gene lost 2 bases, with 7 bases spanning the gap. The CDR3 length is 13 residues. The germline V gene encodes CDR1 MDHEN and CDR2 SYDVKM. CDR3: CASSFTGNYGYTF. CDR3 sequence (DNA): TGTGCCAGCAGTTTTACAGGGAACTATGGCTACACCTTC.

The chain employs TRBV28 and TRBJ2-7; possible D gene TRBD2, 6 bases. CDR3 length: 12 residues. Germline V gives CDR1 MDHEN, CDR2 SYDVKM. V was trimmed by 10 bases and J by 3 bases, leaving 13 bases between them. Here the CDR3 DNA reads TGTGCCACCGGAGGGGCCTACTACGAGCAGTACTTC. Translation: CATGGAYYEQYF. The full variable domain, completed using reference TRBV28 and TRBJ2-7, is DVKVTQSSRYLVKRTGEKVFLECVQDMDHENMFWYRQDPGLGLRLIYFSYDVKMKEKGDIPEGYSVSREKKERFSLILESASTNQTSMYLCATGGAYYEQYFGPGTRLTVT.

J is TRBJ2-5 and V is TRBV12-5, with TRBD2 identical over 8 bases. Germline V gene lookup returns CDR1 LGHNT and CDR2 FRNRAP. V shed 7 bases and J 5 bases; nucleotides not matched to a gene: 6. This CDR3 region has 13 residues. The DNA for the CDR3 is TGTGCTAGTGCCCGGGGGGGGGCTGAGACCCAGTACTTC. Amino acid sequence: CASARGGAETQYF.

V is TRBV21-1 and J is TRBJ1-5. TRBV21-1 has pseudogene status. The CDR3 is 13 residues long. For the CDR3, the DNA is TGTGCCAGCAGCAACACCGGCGGGCAGCCCCAGCATTTT. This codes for CASSNTGGQPQHF.

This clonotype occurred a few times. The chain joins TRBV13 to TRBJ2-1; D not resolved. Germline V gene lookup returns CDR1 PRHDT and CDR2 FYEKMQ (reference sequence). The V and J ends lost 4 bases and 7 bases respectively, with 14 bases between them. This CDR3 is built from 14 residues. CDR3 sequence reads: CASSSSTGRNEQFF. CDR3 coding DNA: TGTGCCAGCAGCTCATCGACCGGAAGGAATGAGCAGTTCTTC. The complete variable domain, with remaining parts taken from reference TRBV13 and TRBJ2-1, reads AAGVIQSPRHLIKEKRETATLKCYPIPRHDTVYWYQQGPGQDPQFLISFYEKMQSDKGSIPDRFSAQQFSDYHSELNMSSLELGDSALYFCASSSSTGRNEQFFGPGTRLTVL.

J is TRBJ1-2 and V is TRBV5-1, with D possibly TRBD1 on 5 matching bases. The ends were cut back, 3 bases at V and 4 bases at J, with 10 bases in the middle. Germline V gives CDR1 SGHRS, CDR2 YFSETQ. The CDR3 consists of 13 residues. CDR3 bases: TGCGCCAGCAGCTCCCAGGGAAGCTATGGCTACACCTTC. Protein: CASSSQGSYGYTF.

CDR3 DNA: TGTGCCAGCAGTTTGGGACAGGGTGGTGAGACCCAGTACTTC. This encodes CASSLGQGGETQYF. The chain employs TRBV6-1 and TRBJ2-5, with 9 bases fitting TRBD1. Germline V lookup: CDR1 MNHNS, CDR2 SASEGT. This CDR3 spans 14 amino acids. After removal of 5 bases from V and 5 bases from J, the junction contained 6 bases not matched to a gene.

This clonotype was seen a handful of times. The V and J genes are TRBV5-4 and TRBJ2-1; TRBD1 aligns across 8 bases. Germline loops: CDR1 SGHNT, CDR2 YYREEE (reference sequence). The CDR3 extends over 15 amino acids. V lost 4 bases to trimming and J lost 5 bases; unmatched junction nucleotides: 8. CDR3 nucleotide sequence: TGTGCCAGCAGCCAAGGACAGGGACTCAACAATGAGCAGTTCTTC. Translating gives CASSQGQGLNNEQFF.

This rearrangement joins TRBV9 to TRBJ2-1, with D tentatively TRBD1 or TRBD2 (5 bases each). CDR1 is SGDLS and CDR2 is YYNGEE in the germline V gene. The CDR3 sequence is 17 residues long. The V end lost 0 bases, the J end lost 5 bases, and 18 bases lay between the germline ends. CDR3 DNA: TGTGCCAGCAGCGTAGGGGGGAAAGCAATCGGAGACAATGAGCAGTTCTTC. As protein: CASSVGGKAIGDNEQFF. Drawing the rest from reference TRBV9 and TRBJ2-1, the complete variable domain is DSGVTQTPKHLITATGQRVTLRCSPRSGDLSVYWYQQSLDQGLQFLIQYYNGEERAKGNILERFSAQQFPDLHSELNLSSLELGDSALYFCASSVGGKAIGDNEQFFGPGTRLTVL.

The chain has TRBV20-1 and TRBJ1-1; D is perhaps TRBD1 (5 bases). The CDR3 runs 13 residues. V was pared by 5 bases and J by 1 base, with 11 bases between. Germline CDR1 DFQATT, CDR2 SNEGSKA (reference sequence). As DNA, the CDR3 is TGCAGTGCTCCGGGACGAACGAACACTGAAGCTTTCTTT. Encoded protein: CSAPGRTNTEAFF.

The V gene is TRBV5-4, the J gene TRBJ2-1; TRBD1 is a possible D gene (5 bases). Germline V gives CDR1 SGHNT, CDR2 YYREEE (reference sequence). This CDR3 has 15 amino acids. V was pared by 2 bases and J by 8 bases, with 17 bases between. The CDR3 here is CASSLGGDWGYEQFF. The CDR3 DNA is TGTGCCAGCAGCTTAGGTGGGGATTGGGGCTATGAGCAGTTCTTC.

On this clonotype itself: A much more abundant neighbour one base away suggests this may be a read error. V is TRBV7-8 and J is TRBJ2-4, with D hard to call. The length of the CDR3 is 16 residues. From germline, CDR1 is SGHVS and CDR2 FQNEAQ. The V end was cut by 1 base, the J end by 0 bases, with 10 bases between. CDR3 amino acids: CASSLEAQLAKNIQYF. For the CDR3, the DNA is TGTGCCAGCAGCTTAGAGGCGCAGCTAGCCAAAAACATTCAGTACTTC.

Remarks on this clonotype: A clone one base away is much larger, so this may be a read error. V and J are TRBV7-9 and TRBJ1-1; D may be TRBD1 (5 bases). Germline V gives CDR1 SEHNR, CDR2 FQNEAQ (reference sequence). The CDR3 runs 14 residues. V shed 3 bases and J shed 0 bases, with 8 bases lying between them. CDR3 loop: CASSFGAVNTEAFF. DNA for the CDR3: TGTGCCAGCAGCTTTGGGGCCGTGAACACTGAAGCTTTCTTT.

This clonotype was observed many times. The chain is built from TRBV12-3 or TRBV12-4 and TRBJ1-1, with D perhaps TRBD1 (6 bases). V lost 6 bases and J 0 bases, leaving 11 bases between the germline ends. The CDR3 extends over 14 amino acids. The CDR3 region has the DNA TGTGCCAGCAGCGGACAGAATATGAACACTGAAGCTTTCTTT. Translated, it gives CASSGQNMNTEAFF.

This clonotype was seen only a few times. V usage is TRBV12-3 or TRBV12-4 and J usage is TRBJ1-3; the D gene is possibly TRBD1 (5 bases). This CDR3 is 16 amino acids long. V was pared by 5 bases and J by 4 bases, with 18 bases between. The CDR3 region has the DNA TGTGCCAGCAGTATCCGGGCAGGGCTCCTCGGAAACACCATATATTTT. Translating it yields CASSIRAGLLGNTIYF.

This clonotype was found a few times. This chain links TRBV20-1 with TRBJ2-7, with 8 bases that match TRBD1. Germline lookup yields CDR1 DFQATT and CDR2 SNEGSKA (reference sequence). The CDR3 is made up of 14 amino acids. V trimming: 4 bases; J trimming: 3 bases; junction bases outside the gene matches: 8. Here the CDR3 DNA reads TGCAGTGCTACCCCCCAGGGGGCGAACTACGAGCAGTACTTC. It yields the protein CSATPQGANYEQYF.